This TCR beta chain comes out of a study of blood T cell repertoires in COVID-19. Some clones are missing from TCRdb's copy, which holds only in-frame ones; the method was immunoSEQ multiplex PCR. The sample has about 74,000 clones, around 86% seen once; the top ten hold about 30%. The CDR3 is made up of 17 amino acids. Germline trimming cut 4 bases from V and 3 bases from J; bases unmatched to any gene: 12. Germline lookup yields CDR1 LGHDT and CDR2 YNNKEL (reference sequence). The receptor was derived from a woman older than 75 with active or convalescent COVID-19. Source material: peripheral blood. J is TRBJ2-3 and V is TRBV3-1 (or the pseudogene TRBV3-2); 8 bases are shared with TRBD1. The CDR3 bases are TGTGCCAGCAGCCTCCGGACAGGGAAGTCTCCTACAGATACGCAGTATTTT. Translation: CASSLRTGKSPTDTQYF.